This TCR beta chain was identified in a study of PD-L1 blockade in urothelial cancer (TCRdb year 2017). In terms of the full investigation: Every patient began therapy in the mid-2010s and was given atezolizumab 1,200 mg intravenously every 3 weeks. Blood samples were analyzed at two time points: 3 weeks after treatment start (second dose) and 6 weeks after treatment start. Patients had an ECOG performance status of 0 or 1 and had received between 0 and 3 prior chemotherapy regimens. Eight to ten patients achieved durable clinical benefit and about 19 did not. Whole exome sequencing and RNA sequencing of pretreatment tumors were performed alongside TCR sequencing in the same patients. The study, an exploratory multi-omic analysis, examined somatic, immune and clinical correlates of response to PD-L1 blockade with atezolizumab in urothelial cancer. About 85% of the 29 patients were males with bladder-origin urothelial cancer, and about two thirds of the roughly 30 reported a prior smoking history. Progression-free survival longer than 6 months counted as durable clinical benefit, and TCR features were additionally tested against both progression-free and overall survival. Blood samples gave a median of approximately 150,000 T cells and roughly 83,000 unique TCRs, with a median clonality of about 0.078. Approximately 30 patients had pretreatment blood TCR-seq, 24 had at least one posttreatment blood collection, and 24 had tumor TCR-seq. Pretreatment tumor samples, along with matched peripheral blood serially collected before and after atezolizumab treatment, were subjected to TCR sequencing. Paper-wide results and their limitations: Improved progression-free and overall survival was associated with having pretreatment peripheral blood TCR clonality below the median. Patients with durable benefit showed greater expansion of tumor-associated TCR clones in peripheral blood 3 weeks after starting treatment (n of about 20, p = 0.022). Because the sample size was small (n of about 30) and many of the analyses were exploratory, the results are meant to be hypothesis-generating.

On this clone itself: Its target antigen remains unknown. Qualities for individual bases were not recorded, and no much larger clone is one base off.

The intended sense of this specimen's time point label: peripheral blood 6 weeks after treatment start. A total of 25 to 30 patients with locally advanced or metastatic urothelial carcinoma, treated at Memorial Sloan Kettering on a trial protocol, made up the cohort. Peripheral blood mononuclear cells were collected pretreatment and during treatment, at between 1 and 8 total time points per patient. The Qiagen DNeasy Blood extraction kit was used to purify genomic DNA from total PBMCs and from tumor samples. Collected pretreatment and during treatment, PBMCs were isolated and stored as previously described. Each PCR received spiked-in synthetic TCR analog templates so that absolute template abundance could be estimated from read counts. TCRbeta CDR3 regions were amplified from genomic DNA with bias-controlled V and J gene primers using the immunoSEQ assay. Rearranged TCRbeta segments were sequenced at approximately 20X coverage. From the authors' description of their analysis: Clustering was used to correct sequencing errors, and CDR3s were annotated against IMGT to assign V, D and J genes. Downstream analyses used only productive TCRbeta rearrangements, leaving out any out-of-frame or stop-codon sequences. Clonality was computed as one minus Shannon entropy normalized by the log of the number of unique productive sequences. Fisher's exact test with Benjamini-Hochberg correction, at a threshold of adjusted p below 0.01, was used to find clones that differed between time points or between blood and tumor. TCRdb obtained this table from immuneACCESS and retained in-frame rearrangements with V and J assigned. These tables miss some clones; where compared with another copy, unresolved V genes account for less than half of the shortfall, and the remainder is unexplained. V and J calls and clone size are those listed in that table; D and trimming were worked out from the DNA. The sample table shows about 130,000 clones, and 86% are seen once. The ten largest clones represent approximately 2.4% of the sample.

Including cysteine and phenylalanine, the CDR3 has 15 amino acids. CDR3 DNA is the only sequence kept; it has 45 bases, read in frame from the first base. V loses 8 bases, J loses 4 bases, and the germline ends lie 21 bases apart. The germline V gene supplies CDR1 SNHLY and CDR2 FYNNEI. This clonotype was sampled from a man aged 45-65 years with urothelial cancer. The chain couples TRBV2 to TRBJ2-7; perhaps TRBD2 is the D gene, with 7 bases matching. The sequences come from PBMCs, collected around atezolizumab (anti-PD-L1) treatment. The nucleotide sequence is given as TGTGCCAGCCGGGCGGGGGCTAGCGGAACTTACGAGCAGTACTTC. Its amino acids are CASRAGASGTYEQYF.